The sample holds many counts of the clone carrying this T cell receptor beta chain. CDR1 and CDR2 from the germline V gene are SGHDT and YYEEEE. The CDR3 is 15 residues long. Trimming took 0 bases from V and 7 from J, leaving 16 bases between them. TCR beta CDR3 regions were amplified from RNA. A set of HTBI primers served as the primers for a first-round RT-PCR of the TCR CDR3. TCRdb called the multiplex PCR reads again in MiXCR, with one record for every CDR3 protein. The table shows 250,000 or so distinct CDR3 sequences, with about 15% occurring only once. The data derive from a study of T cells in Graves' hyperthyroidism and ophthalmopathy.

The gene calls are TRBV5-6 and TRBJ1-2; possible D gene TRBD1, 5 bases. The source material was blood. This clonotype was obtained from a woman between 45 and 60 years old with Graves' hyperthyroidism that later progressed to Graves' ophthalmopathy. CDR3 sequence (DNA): TGTGCCAGCAGCTTGGACAGGCAACTATACCGTGGCTACACCTTC. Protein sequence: CASSLDRQLYRGYTF.